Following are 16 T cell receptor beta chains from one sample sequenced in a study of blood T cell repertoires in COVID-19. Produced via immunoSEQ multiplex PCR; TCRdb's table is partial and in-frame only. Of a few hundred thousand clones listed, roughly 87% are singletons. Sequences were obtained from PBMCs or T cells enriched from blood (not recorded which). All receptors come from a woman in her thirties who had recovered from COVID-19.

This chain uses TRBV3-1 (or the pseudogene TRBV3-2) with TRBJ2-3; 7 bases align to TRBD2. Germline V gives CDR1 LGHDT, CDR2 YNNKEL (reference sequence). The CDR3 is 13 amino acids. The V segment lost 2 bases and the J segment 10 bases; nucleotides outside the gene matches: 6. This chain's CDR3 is CASSQPTSNSQYF. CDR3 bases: TGTGCCAGCAGCCAACCGACTAGCAACTCGCAGTATTTT.

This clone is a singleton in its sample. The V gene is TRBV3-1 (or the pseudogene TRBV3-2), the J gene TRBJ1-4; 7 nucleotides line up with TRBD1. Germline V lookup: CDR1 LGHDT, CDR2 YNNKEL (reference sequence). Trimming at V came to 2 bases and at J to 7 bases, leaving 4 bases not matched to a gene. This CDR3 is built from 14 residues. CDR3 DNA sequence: TGTGCCAGCAGCCAAATCTCAGGGGGTGAAAAACTGTTTTTT. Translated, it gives CASSQISGGEKLFF.

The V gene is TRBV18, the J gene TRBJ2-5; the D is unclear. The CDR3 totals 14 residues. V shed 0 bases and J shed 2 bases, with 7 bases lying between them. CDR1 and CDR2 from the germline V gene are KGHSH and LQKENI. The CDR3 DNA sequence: TGTGCCAGCTCACCACCGAACAATCAAGAGACCCAGTACTTC. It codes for CASSPPNNQETQYF.

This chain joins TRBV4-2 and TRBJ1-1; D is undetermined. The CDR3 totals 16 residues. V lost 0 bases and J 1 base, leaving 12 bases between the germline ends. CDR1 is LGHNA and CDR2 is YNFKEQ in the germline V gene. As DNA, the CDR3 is TGTGCCAGCAGCCAAGATCGGGTGGAGGGGAACACTGAAGCTTTCTTT. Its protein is CASSQDRVEGNTEAFF.

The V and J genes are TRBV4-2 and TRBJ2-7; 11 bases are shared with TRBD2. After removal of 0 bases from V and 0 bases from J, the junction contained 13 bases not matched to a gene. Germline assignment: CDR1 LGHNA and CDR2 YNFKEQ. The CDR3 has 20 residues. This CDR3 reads CASSQELGKGLAVLSYEQYF. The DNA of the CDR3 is TGTGCCAGCAGCCAAGAGCTTGGAAAGGGACTAGCGGTTCTCTCCTACGAGCAGTACTTC.

DNA for the CDR3: TGTGCCAGCAAGAGGGGCGGGGAGAAAACCGGGGAGCTGTTTTTT. Amino acid sequence: CASKRGGEKTGELFF. The gene calls are TRBV7-9 and TRBJ2-2, with D maybe TRBD2 (6 bases). The germline V gene has CDR1 SEHNR and CDR2 FQNEAQ (reference sequence). The ends were cut back, 7 bases at V and 5 bases at J, with 17 bases in the middle. This CDR3 comprises 15 residues.

Here the CDR3 reads CASSFAGYQPQHF. The CDR3 coding sequence is TGTGCCAGCAGTTTCGCAGGCTATCAGCCCCAGCATTTT. The V call is TRBV12-3 or TRBV12-4, the J call TRBJ1-5; D ambiguous. Trimming took 3 bases from V and 5 from J, leaving 8 bases between them. This CDR3 region has 13 residues.

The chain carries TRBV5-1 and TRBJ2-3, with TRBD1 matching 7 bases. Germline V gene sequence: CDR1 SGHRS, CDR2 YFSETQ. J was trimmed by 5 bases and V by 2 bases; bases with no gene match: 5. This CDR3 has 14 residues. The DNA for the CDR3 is TGCGCCAGCAGCTTAGGACAGGCGAAAGATACGCAGTATTTT. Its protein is CASSLGQAKDTQYF.

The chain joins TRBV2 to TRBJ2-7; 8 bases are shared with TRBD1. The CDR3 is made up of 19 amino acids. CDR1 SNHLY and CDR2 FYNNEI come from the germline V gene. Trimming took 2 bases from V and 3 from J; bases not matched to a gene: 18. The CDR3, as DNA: TGTGCCAGCAGTGAATTTAGGACAGGGATAGGAGGGCGAGGCTACGAGCAGTACTTC. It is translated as CASSEFRTGIGGRGYEQYF.

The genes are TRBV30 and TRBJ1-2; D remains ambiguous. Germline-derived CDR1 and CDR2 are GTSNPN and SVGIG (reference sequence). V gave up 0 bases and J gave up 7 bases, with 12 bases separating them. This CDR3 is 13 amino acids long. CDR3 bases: TGTGCCTGGAGTGTACTTGGGCCCTCTGGCTACACCTTC. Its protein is CAWSVLGPSGYTF. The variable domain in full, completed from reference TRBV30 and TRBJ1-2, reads SQTIHQWPATLVQPVGSPLSLECTVEGTSNPNLYWYRQAAGRGLQLLFYSVGIGQISSEVPQNLSASRPQDRQFILSSKKLLLSDSGFYLCAWSVLGPSGYTFGSGTRLTVV.

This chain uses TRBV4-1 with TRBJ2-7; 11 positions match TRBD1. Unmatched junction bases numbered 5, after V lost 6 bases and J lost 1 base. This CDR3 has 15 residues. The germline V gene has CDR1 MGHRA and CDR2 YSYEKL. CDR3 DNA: TGCGCCAGCAGACTGGGACAGGGGGGATCCTACGAGCAGTACTTC. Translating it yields CASRLGQGGSYEQYF.

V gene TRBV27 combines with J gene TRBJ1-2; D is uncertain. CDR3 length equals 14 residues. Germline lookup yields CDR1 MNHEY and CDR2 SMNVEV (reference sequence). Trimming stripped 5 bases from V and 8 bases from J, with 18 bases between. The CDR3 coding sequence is TGTGCCAGCAGTCCACACGGGAGAGATGTGGGCTACACCTTC. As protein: CASSPHGRDVGYTF.

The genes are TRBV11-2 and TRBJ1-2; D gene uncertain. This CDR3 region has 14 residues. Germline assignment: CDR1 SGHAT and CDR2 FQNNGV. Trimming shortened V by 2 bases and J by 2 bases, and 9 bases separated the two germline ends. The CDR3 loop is CASSLSRQNYGYTF. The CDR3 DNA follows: TGTGCCAGCAGCTTATCGAGGCAGAACTATGGCTACACCTTC.

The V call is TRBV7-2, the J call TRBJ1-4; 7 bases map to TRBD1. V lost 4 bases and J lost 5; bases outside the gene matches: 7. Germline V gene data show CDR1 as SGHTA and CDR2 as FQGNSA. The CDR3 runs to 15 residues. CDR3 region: CASSSGGGGNEKLFF. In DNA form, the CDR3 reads TGTGCCAGCAGCTCGGGAGGGGGCGGGAATGAAAAACTGTTTTTT. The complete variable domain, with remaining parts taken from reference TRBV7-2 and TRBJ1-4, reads GAGVSQSPSNKVTEKGKDVELRCDPISGHTALYWYRQSLGQGLEFLIYFQGNSAPDKSGLPSDRFSAERTGGSVSTLTIQRTQQEDSAVYLCASSSGGGGNEKLFFGSGTQLSVL.

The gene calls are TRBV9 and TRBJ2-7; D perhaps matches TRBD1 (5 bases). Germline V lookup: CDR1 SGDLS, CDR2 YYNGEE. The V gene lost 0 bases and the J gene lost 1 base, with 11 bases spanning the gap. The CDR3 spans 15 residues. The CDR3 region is CASSVDTGSSYEQYF. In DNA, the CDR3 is TGTGCCAGCAGCGTAGATACAGGTTCTTCCTACGAGCAGTACTTC.

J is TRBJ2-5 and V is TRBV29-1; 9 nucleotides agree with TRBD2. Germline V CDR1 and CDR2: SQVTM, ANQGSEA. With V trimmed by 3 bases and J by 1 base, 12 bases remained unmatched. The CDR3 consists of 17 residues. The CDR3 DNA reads TGCAGCGTTGACGGGCTAGCGGGGAGAAATGTCCAAGAGACCCAGTACTTC. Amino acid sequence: CSVDGLAGRNVQETQYF.